These 22 T cell receptor beta chains originate from one sample sequenced in a study of blood T cell repertoires in COVID-19. Method: immunoSEQ multiplex PCR; TCRdb's copy keeps in-frame clones and lacks some. Among over 200,000 clones listed, roughly 90% were seen once. The material sequenced was PBMCs or T cells enriched from blood (not recorded which). These receptors were collected from a man aged 40-49 years who had recovered from COVID-19.

V is TRBV12-3 or TRBV12-4 and J is TRBJ2-2, with D tentatively TRBD1 (5 bases). The CDR3 extends over 13 amino acids. V lost 8 bases, J lost 7 bases, and 14 bases lay in between. This CDR3 reads CASLQAGDGELFF. DNA of the CDR3: TGTGCCAGCTTACAGGCAGGCGACGGGGAGCTGTTTTTT.

As regards this clone: Other DNA sequences in the sample encode the same CDR3. The chain employs TRBV5-1 and TRBJ2-5; 7 bases match TRBD1. The CDR3 is 16 residues long. J lost 1 base, V lost 4 bases, and 10 bases had no gene match. The germline gives CDR1 SGHRS, CDR2 YFSETQ. The chain's CDR3 is CASSLRPSGGQETQYF. CDR3 sequence (DNA): TGCGCCAGCAGCCTACGCCCCTCAGGGGGCCAAGAGACCCAGTACTTC.

V gene TRBV7-9 combines with J gene TRBJ1-5; D is perhaps TRBD1 (5 bases). The CDR3 length is 15 residues. Germline values: CDR1 SEHNR, CDR2 FQNEAQ (reference sequence). Trimming stripped 1 base from V and 2 bases from J, with 9 bases between. The CDR3 DNA is TGTGCCAGCAGCTTAGACAGGTGGGGCAATCAGCCCCAGCATTTT. Translating it yields CASSLDRWGNQPQHF.

The chain has TRBV7-8 and TRBJ2-2; D unresolved. With 5 bases removed from V and 5 bases from J, the gap between germline ends came to 12 bases. Looked up from germline, CDR1 is SGHVS and CDR2 is FQNEAQ. This CDR3 spans 14 amino acids. The CDR3 sequence is CASSTSRYTGELFF. The CDR3, as DNA: TGTGCCAGCAGCACCTCTCGGTATACCGGGGAGCTGTTTTTT.

This clone is a singleton in its sample. The genes are TRBV5-4 and TRBJ1-2; 8 bases are a match to TRBD1. V was pared by 4 bases and J by 3 bases, with 8 bases of the junction left unmatched. The CDR3 has 15 residues. In germline, CDR1 is SGHNT, CDR2 YYREEE (reference sequence). The CDR3 DNA is TGTGCCAGCAGCAAATTGGACAGGGACCACTATGGCTACACCTTC. This translates into CASSKLDRDHYGYTF.

The chain carries TRBV5-1 and TRBJ2-3, with TRBD1 matching 8 bases. Germline CDR1 SGHRS, CDR2 YFSETQ. The CDR3 loop spans 14 amino acids. Trimming removed 4 bases from V and 8 bases from J; junction bases left unmatched: 9. As DNA, the CDR3 is TGCGCCAGCAGCCCTGACAGGGGCCAGGGTACGCAGTATTTT. This translates into CASSPDRGQGTQYF.

Only one count was recorded for this clone. The V call is TRBV24-1, the J call TRBJ2-5; TRBD2 matches 12 bases. CDR1 is KGHDR and CDR2 is SFDVKD in the germline V gene. The ends lost 1 base at V and 7 bases at J; junction bases unmatched: 12. The CDR3 runs 18 residues. The CDR3 DNA is TGTGCCACCAGTGATTTATCGACTAGCGGGAGTCAGGTTGGGACCCAGTACTTC. This sequence encodes CATSDLSTSGSQVGTQYF.

This clone appeared a single time. This rearrangement joins TRBV7-9 to TRBJ2-7, with D hard to call. Trimming cost V 5 bases and J 4 bases, with 12 bases left between them. This CDR3 spans 13 amino acids. Germline loops: CDR1 SEHNR, CDR2 FQNEAQ (reference sequence). CDR3 coding DNA: TGTGCCAGCAGCCCTATAACGGGTTACGAGCAGTACTTC. This gives the protein CASSPITGYEQYF.

In its sample, this clone was seen once. This chain connects TRBV19 to TRBJ2-7; TRBD1 agrees at 8 bases. Germline assignment: CDR1 LNHDA and CDR2 SQIVND (reference sequence). After removal of 1 base from V and 3 bases from J, the junction contained 14 bases not matched to a gene. This CDR3 has 18 amino acids. In DNA, the CDR3 is TGTGCCAGTAGTATAGTAATTCACCGCGAACAGGGGGACTACGAGCAGTACTTC. Its translation: CASSIVIHREQGDYEQYF. The complete variable domain, with remaining parts taken from reference TRBV19 and TRBJ2-7, reads DGGITQSPKYLFRKEGQNVTLSCEQNLNHDAMYWYRQDPGQGLRLIYYSQIVNDFQKGDIAEGYSVSREKKESFPLTVTSAQKNPTAFYLCASSIVIHREQGDYEQYFGPGTRLTVT.

This clone was recorded once. The chain has TRBV2 and TRBJ2-1; 10 nucleotides line up with TRBD2. Germline CDR1 is SNHLY and CDR2 is FYNNEI. CDR3 length: 20 residues. The V and J ends lost 2 bases and 6 bases, in that order; junction bases with no gene match: 19. This chain's CDR3 is CASSENSVGAGGRGGNEQFF. The CDR3 region has the DNA TGTGCCAGCAGTGAAAATTCGGTGGGAGCGGGGGGGCGTGGTGGCAATGAGCAGTTCTTC.

The V gene is TRBV3-1 (or the pseudogene TRBV3-2), the J gene TRBJ1-1, with D possibly being TRBD1 (5 bases). V gave up 1 base and J gave up 3 bases, with 6 bases separating them. The germline gives CDR1 LGHDT, CDR2 YNNKEL (reference sequence). This CDR3 contains 13 residues. This CDR3 reads CASSQVRDTEAFF. In nucleotides, the CDR3 is TGTGCCAGCAGCCAAGTCAGGGACACTGAAGCTTTCTTT.

The chain couples TRBV7-3 to TRBJ2-7, with 7 bases aligning to TRBD2. The ends lost 0 bases at V and 0 bases at J; junction bases unmatched: 2. The CDR3 has 15 residues. The germline V gene encodes CDR1 SGHTA and CDR2 FQGTGA. The CDR3 loop is CASSLTRLASYEQYF. In DNA form, the CDR3 reads TGTGCCAGCAGCTTAACCCGACTAGCCTCCTACGAGCAGTACTTC.

This clone has just a few counts. The rearrangement joins TRBV27 to TRBJ1-2; tentatively, D is TRBD1 (6 bases). The CDR3 is 17 residues long. Trimming left V 0 bases short and J 1 base short, with 15 bases between. Germline V gives CDR1 MNHEY, CDR2 SMNVEV (reference sequence). This CDR3 is CASSLSRTVDINYGYTF. Here the CDR3 DNA reads TGTGCCAGCAGTTTATCGAGGACAGTGGATATTAACTATGGCTACACCTTC.

V is TRBV11-2 and J is TRBJ2-7; the match to TRBD1 covers 7 bases. This CDR3 region has 17 residues. V dropped 1 base and J dropped 2; count of bases not matched to a gene: 11. Per germline, CDR1 SGHAT and CDR2 FQNNGV. CDR3 nucleotide sequence: TGTGCCAGCAGCTTAGCTACAGGGGCCCAACTAACCTACGAGCAGTACTTC. Its protein product is CASSLATGAQLTYEQYF.

V usage is TRBV6-5 and J usage is TRBJ2-7; weak D call: TRBD1 (6 bases). This CDR3 has 14 residues. Germline CDR1 MNHEY, CDR2 SVGAGI. Trimming stripped 7 bases from V and 2 bases from J, with 15 bases between. CDR3 sequence reads: CASTPSGQTYEQYF. The DNA of the CDR3 is TGTGCCAGCACCCCCAGCGGACAGACCTACGAGCAGTACTTC.

Points on this clone: The same CDR3 is also encoded by other DNA sequences in this sample. The genes are TRBV4-1 and TRBJ2-7; no firm D call. Trimming pared 3 bases from V and 1 base from J, leaving 10 bases between. The CDR3 extends over 14 amino acids. Looked up from germline, CDR1 is MGHRA and CDR2 is YSYEKL. The DNA for the CDR3 is TGCGCCAGCAGCCAGGGCCTGCTATCCTACGAGCAGTACTTC. Its translation: CASSQGLLSYEQYF.

The V gene is TRBV11-2, the J gene TRBJ2-6; 8 positions agree with TRBD1. The CDR3 has 16 amino acids. Germline values: CDR1 SGHAT, CDR2 FQNNGV. J lost 4 bases, V lost 6 bases, and 8 bases had no gene match. The CDR3 DNA reads TGTGCCAGCAGGCTTGTGACAGGGGTCGGGGCCAACGTCCTGACTTTC. It encodes CASRLVTGVGANVLTF.

V usage is TRBV29-1 and J usage is TRBJ2-3; TRBD2 matches 8 bases. This CDR3 contains 14 residues. Germline lookup yields CDR1 SQVTM and CDR2 ANQGSEA. The junction had 6 bases not matched to a gene; V was cut back by 4 bases and J by 3 bases. The CDR3: CSVVGGEATDTQYF. The DNA of the CDR3 is TGCAGCGTTGTCGGGGGGGAGGCTACAGATACGCAGTATTTT.

The genes are TRBV28 and TRBJ2-3, with TRBD2 identical over 10 bases. Germline CDR1 is MDHEN and CDR2 is SYDVKM. The CDR3 consists of 17 residues. The J segment lost 2 bases and the V segment lost 2 bases, leaving 7 bases of the junction unmatched. The CDR3 DNA is TGTGCCAGCAGTTTAGAGACTAGCGGGTTACACACAGATACGCAGTATTTT. Its translation is CASSLETSGLHTDTQYF. Variable domain in full (rest from reference TRBV28 and TRBJ2-3): DVKVTQSSRYLVKRTGEKVFLECVQDMDHENMFWYRQDPGLGLRLIYFSYDVKMKEKGDIPEGYSVSREKKERFSLILESASTNQTSMYLCASSLETSGLHTDTQYFGPGTRLTVL.

This clone was observed once. The chain joins TRBV18 to TRBJ2-2; 8 positions match TRBD1. The CDR3 covers 15 residues. Germline V gene data show CDR1 as KGHSH and CDR2 as LQKENI. J gave up 6 bases and V 10 bases, and 13 bases lay outside the gene matches. The CDR3 DNA is TGTGCCACAAGACAGGGGCTTTCCCCCGCCGGGGAGCTGTTTTTT. Amino acid sequence: CATRQGLSPAGELFF.

V usage is TRBV19 and J usage is TRBJ2-7; 10 bases match TRBD2. In germline, CDR1 is LNHDA, CDR2 SQIVND (reference sequence). The CDR3 covers 16 residues. J was trimmed by 3 bases and V by 4 bases; bases with no gene match: 9. CDR3 sequence: CASSKTSGVKVYEQYF. DNA of the CDR3: TGTGCCAGTAGTAAAACTAGCGGGGTTAAGGTCTACGAGCAGTACTTC.

The genes are TRBV7-9 and TRBJ2-7; D remains unclear. Germline CDR1 is SEHNR and CDR2 is FQNEAQ (reference sequence). V lost 7 bases and J 4 bases, leaving 11 bases between the germline ends. CDR3 length equals 12 residues. CDR3 amino acids: CASIKDTYEQYF. The CDR3 DNA reads as TGTGCCAGCATTAAAGATACTTACGAGCAGTACTTC.